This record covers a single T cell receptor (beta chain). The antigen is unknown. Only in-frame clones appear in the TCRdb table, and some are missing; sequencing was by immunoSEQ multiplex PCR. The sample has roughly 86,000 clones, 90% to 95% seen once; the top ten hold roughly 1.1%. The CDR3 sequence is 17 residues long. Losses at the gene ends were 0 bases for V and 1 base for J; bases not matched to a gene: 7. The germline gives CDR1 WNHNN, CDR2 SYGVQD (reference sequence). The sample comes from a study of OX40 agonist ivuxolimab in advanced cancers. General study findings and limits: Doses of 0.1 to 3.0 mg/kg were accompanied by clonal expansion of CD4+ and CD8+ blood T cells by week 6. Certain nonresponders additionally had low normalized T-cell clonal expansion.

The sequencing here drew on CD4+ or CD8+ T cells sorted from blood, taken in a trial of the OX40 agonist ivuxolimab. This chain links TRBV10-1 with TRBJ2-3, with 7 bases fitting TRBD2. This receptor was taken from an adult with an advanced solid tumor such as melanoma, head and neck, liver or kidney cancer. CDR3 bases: TGCGCCAGCAGTGAGTCGATAGGGGAGGGCGGCACAGATACGCAGTATTTT. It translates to CASSESIGEGGTDTQYF.